Shown below are 8 T cell receptor beta chains from a single sample sequenced in a study of T-cell memory formation after mild COVID-19. TCRdb re-called the 5' RACE reads through MiXCR, storing one row per CDR3 protein. The sample gives about 390,000 distinct CDR3 sequences, more than 15% of which show up once; 20% to 25% is in the top ten. The sequenced sample consisted of PBMCs or a T cell subset sorted from them (not recorded which). Receptor source: a man aged 18 to 29 who had mild COVID-19 (a few samples of this study predate the infection). Cell type and time point are not known.

The rearrangement joins TRBV6-6 to TRBJ2-1, with 10 nucleotides matching TRBD2. Germline values: CDR1 MNHNY, CDR2 SVGAGI (reference sequence). With V trimmed by 0 bases and J by 4 bases, 15 bases remained unmatched. The CDR3 is 20 residues long. The chain's CDR3 is CASSYSKTSSGGPYYNEQFF. CDR3 DNA sequence: TGTGCCAGCAGTTACTCGAAAACGAGTAGCGGGGGGCCTTATTACAATGAGCAGTTCTTC.

This clonotype occurred a few times. The CDR3 DNA reads TGTGCCACCAGCCCAGGGGGCTCATTTGAGACCCAGTACTTC. This translates into CATSPGGSFETQYF. This chain uses TRBV15 with TRBJ2-5, with TRBD1 matching over 8 bases. Germline lookup yields CDR1 LNHNV and CDR2 YYDKDF (reference sequence). The CDR3 consists of 14 residues. Trimming at V came to 5 bases and at J to 5 bases, leaving 7 bases not matched to a gene.

This chain connects TRBV4-2 to TRBJ2-4; possibly TRBD1 or TRBD2 for D (6 bases each). This CDR3 has 13 residues. CDR1 and CDR2 from the germline V gene are LGHNA and YNFKEQ. V gave up 0 bases and J gave up 10 bases, with 10 bases separating them. Written as DNA, the CDR3 is TGTGCCAGCAGCCAAGAAGGAGGGGGGATTCAGTACTTC. Its translation is CASSQEGGGIQYF.

This clonotype came up a few times. V gene TRBV7-3 combines with J gene TRBJ2-5; 8 nucleotides align to TRBD1. V trimming: 5 bases; J trimming: 5 bases; junction bases outside the gene matches: 7. This CDR3 is built from 14 residues. CDR1 SGHTA and CDR2 FQGTGA come from the germline V gene. The CDR3 coding sequence is TGTGCCAGCAGCCCGAGGACAGGGTGGGAGACCCAGTACTTC. It specifies CASSPRTGWETQYF.

The V gene is TRBV27, the J gene TRBJ2-1; 9 nucleotides align to TRBD2. The CDR3 loop spans 14 amino acids. Germline CDR1 is MNHEY and CDR2 is SMNVEV (reference sequence). The V segment lost 10 bases and the J segment 4 bases; nucleotides outside the gene matches: 8. CDR3 protein: CATVAGGYYNEQFF. The CDR3 DNA is TGTGCCACCGTGGCGGGGGGGTATTACAATGAGCAGTTCTTC.

The chain recombines TRBV5-1 with TRBJ2-2; no clear D. CDR3 length equals 15 residues. CDR1 and CDR2 (germline): SGHRS, YFSETQ. The V and J ends lost 3 bases and 2 bases respectively, with 11 bases between them. This CDR3 is CASSWMTRNTGELFF. The DNA for the CDR3 is TGCGCCAGCAGCTGGATGACACGAAACACCGGGGAGCTGTTTTTT.

This clonotype was observed a few times. The chain employs TRBV7-8 and TRBJ2-5; no firm D call. The CDR3 covers 14 residues. CDR1 and CDR2 from the germline V gene are SGHVS and FQNEAQ. The germline V and J ends were trimmed by 5 bases and 1 base, with 11 bases remaining between them. The CDR3: CASSPQQTQETQYF. For the CDR3, the DNA is TGTGCCAGCAGCCCACAGCAGACCCAAGAGACCCAGTACTTC.

This clonotype was seen only a few times. The chain carries TRBV28 and TRBJ2-3; TRBD2 matches at 13 bases. This CDR3 contains 16 residues. Germline assignment: CDR1 MDHEN and CDR2 SYDVKM. V shed 2 bases, J shed 9 bases, and the junction held 8 bases outside the gene matches. CDR3 sequence (DNA): TGTGCCAGCAGTTTAGGGGGACTAGCGGGGTATTTGACGCAGTATTTT. It encodes CASSLGGLAGYLTQYF.